These 27 T cell receptor beta chains share one sample of origin, sequenced in a study of monozygotic twins with inflammatory bowel disease. TCRdb processed the 5' RACE reads again and assigns one entry to each CDR3 protein, with no DNA. The sample totals 300,000 to 450,000 distinct CDR3 sequences; its top ten clones hold 2.6%. The sequenced sample consisted of blood. The receptors come from a human donor with ulcerative colitis or Crohn's disease, or a healthy co-twin of an affected twin (not recorded which).

The rearrangement joins TRBV18 to TRBJ1-5. The CDR3 loop spans 15 amino acids. Germline V gene data show CDR1 as KGHSH and CDR2 as LQKENI. The CDR3 protein is CASSPSPQSNQPQHF.

The chain combines TRBV20-1 with TRBJ2-3; with no DNA, the TCRdb D assignment of TRBD2 cannot be verified. This CDR3 region has 17 residues. Germline-derived CDR1 and CDR2 are DFQATT and SNEGSKA (reference sequence). The CDR3 sequence is CSARDRASGGATDTQYF.

The chain recombines TRBV10-3 with TRBJ1-5. The germline CDR1 and CDR2 sequences are ENHRY and SYGVKD. The CDR3 has 16 amino acids. The chain's CDR3 is CAISESGGRSNQPQHF.

V usage is TRBV3-1 and J usage is TRBJ1-5; TCRdb lists TRBD1, though no DNA is available to test this call. The CDR3 is 15 residues long. Per germline, CDR1 LGHDT and CDR2 YNNKEL (reference sequence). CDR3 region: CASSQSDRGNQPQHF. Supplemented by reference TRBV3-1 and TRBJ1-5, the full variable domain reads DTAVSQTPKYLVTQMGNDKSIKCEQNLGHDTMYWYKQDSKKFLKIMFSYNNKELIINETVPNRFSPKSPDKAHLNLHINSLELGDSAVYFCASSQSDRGNQPQHFGDGTRLSIL.

V gene TRBV24-1 combines with J gene TRBJ2-3; the TCRdb D gene call, TRBD1, has no DNA to confirm it. The germline gives CDR1 KGHDR, CDR2 SFDVKD. The length of the CDR3 is 15 residues. Here the CDR3 reads CATSDSGGSTDTQYF.

V gene TRBV28 combines with J gene TRBJ2-5; TCRdb proposes TRBD2, but this gene call is untestable without DNA. Germline CDR1 reads MDHEN; CDR2 reads SYDVKM. The CDR3 extends over 16 amino acids. Here the CDR3 reads CASSLAGTTWGETQYF.

J is TRBJ2-2 and V is TRBV24-1; without DNA, the TCRdb call of TRBD1 cannot be checked. CDR3 length: 15 residues. Per germline, CDR1 KGHDR and CDR2 SFDVKD. CDR3 protein: CATGNRAANTGELFF.

The rearrangement links TRBV12-3 or TRBV12-4 to TRBJ1-2. The CDR3 contains 11 residues. CDR3: CASSFNTGYTF.

The V call is TRBV6-5, the J call TRBJ1-3. This CDR3 spans 13 amino acids. CDR1 is MNHEY, CDR2 SVGAGI, per germline. CDR3 region: CASRRAAGNTIYF.

The J gene is TRBJ1-1, the V gene TRBV20-1. This CDR3 contains 13 residues. CDR1 is DFQATT and CDR2 is SNEGSKA in the germline V gene (reference sequence). CDR3 loop: CSARGHLNTEAFF.

The J gene is TRBJ2-5, the V gene TRBV20-1; with no DNA, the TCRdb D assignment of TRBD1 cannot be verified. This CDR3 spans 16 amino acids. Germline V gene lookup returns CDR1 DFQATT and CDR2 SNEGSKA (reference sequence). Here the CDR3 reads CSARDAGRLRQETQYF.

This sequence joins TRBV7-2 and TRBJ2-7; TCRdb lists TRBD1, though no DNA is available to test this call. The germline V gene has CDR1 SGHTA and CDR2 FQGNSA. The CDR3 is made up of 14 amino acids. The CDR3 sequence is CASSLGDSYYEQYF.

The rearrangement links TRBV7-9 to TRBJ1-3. CDR1 and CDR2 from the germline V gene are SEHNR and FQNEAQ (reference sequence). There are 16 residues in the CDR3. CDR3 in amino acids: CASSPKPDTIGNTIYF.

V gene TRBV6-5 combines with J gene TRBJ1-2. The CDR3 consists of 14 residues. Germline V gives CDR1 MNHEY, CDR2 SVGAGI. CDR3 region: CASSYSGPTRGYTF.

This chain uses TRBV5-1 with TRBJ2-1; TCRdb's assignment of TRBD1 cannot be checked, as there is no DNA. Germline V gives CDR1 SGHRS, CDR2 YFSETQ. The CDR3 covers 18 residues. The CDR3 is CASSLAPLQGGLINEQFF.

The chain employs TRBV9 and TRBJ1-2; TCRdb selects TRBD1, and the lack of DNA leaves this call unchecked. The CDR3 runs to 13 residues. Germline-derived CDR1 and CDR2 are SGDLS and YYNGEE. CDR3 loop: CASRRRDSGGYTF.

The V and J genes are TRBV5-5 and TRBJ1-6; TCRdb's D call, TRBD1, is unchecked because there is no DNA. Germline assignment: CDR1 SGHKS and CDR2 YYEKEE (reference sequence). This CDR3 is built from 14 residues. The CDR3 protein is CASSFLFTGLNFHF.

The J gene is TRBJ1-1, the V gene TRBV9; TCRdb's D gene call, TRBD1, goes unchecked for lack of DNA. The germline V gene encodes CDR1 SGDLS and CDR2 YYNGEE. CDR3 length: 15 amino acids. This CDR3 reads CASSPRRDLNTEAFF.

This chain uses TRBV5-1 with TRBJ2-5; as DNA is missing, the TRBD2 call by TCRdb cannot be tested. Germline CDR1 SGHRS, CDR2 YFSETQ. The CDR3 contains 11 residues. Here the CDR3 reads CASLPPETQYF. Full variable domain (missing parts from reference TRBV5-1 and TRBJ2-5): KAGVTQTPRYLIKTRGQQVTLSCSPISGHRSVSWYQQTPGQGLQFLFEYFSETQRNKGNFPGRFSGRQFSNSRSEMNVSTLELGDSALYLCASLPPETQYFGPGTRLLVL.

This sequence joins TRBV5-1 and TRBJ2-3; TCRdb designates TRBD1, a call that cannot be tested without DNA. Germline values: CDR1 SGHRS, CDR2 YFSETQ. CDR3 length: 14 residues. This CDR3 is CASSPDRGTDTQYF.

V and J are TRBV5-4 and TRBJ2-3; TCRdb's D call of TRBD2 is untestable without DNA. CDR1 and CDR2 from the germline V gene are SGHNT and YYREEE (reference sequence). This CDR3 has 14 residues. CDR3 protein: CASSARGGADTQYF.

This rearrangement joins TRBV6-1 to TRBJ2-7; TCRdb lists TRBD1, though no DNA is available to test this call. The CDR3 has 15 amino acids. CDR1 is MNHNS, CDR2 SASEGT, per germline. CDR3 protein: CASRGQGSGTFEQYF.

This rearrangement joins TRBV11-2 to TRBJ1-4. This CDR3 spans 17 amino acids. Germline-derived CDR1 and CDR2 are SGHAT and FQNNGV. The CDR3 here is CASSLDPGRVTNEKLFF. Drawing the rest from reference TRBV11-2 and TRBJ1-4, the complete variable domain is EAGVAQSPRYKIIEKRQSVAFWCNPISGHATLYWYQQILGQGPKLLIQFQNNGVVDDSQLPKDRFSAERLKGVDSTLKIQPAKLEDSAVYLCASSLDPGRVTNEKLFFGSGTQLSVL.

The chain couples TRBV29-1 to TRBJ1-2; checking the TCRdb D call of TRBD1 is not possible without DNA. CDR1 and CDR2 from the germline V gene are SQVTM and ANQGSEA. This CDR3 has 11 residues. CDR3 amino acids: CSVVAGHGYTF.

The gene calls are TRBV7-2 and TRBJ1-2. Germline loops: CDR1 SGHTA, CDR2 FQGNSA. The CDR3 extends over 16 amino acids. CDR3 loop: CASARRSQGHTYGYTF.

The chain is built from TRBV12-3 or TRBV12-4 and TRBJ2-3; TCRdb names TRBD2, which stays unverified in the absence of DNA. This CDR3 has 15 amino acids. CDR3 residues: CASSFGGDSSDTQYF.

The chain couples TRBV4-3 to TRBJ2-2; the D call of TRBD1 rests on TCRdb alone, since no DNA is present to check it. The CDR3 covers 15 residues. Germline CDR1 and CDR2: LGHNA and YSLEER. The CDR3 protein is CASSQGDRQTGELFF.